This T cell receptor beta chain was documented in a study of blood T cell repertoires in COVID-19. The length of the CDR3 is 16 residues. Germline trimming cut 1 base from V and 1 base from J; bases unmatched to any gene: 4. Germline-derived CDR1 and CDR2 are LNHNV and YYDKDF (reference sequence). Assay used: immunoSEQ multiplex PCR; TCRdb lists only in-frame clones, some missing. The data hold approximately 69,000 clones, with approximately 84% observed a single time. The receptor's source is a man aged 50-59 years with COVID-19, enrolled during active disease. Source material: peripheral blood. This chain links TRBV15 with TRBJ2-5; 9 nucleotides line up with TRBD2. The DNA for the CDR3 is TGTGCCACCAGCAGAGGAGGGACTAGCTCCCAAGAGACCCAGTACTTC. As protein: CATSRGGTSSQETQYF.